This section outlines one T cell receptor beta chain sequence together with its context. The sample originates from a study of cytomegalovirus exposure and HLA in healthy donors. Germline V gives CDR1 SGHAT, CDR2 FQNNGV. The V gene lost 5 bases and the J gene lost 8 bases, with 16 bases spanning the gap. The CDR3 loop spans 14 amino acids. A multiplex PCR was run with 60 Vbeta primers and 13 Jbeta primers. Assay: immunoSEQ multiplex PCR; the TCRdb copy retains only in-frame clones and omits some. The sample carries under 200,000 clones, approximately 80% recorded once. The TCR was taken from a man aged 18 to 29 in good health and CMV-seropositive. What was sequenced was PBMCs. The V and J genes are TRBV11-2 and TRBJ2-4; a possible D gene is TRBD2 (5 bases). CDR3 sequence: CASSPGVIEDIQYF. The CDR3 nucleotides are TGTGCCAGCAGCCCCGGGGTAATCGAGGACATTCAGTACTTC.